Listed below are T cell receptor beta chains from one sample, sequenced in a study of graft-versus-host responses after intestinal transplantation. What these receptors recognize is not known. TCRdb's table, derived via immunoSEQ multiplex PCR, lists solely in-frame clones and lacks some. The sample includes about 86,000 clones, around 89% seen only once; the top ten take approximately 0.28%. Specimen: unstimulated CD4+ T cells sorted from spleen or lymph node cells, collected before transplant. The source of these receptors is a human donor who was the organ donor for an intestinal transplant. Both conserved end residues are part of each CDR3. D genes are given only for firm matches. Size values are once, few and many counts, or a class for expanded clones, and some rows have none.

TRBJ2-5 - - TRBV11-2 11 CASSLAKTQYF TGTGCCAGCAGCTTAGCCAAGACCCAGTACTTC
TRBJ2-3 - - TRBV14 14 CASSQDGFRNTQYF TGTGCCAGCAGCCAAGACGGGTTTCGGAATACGCAGTATTTT
TRBJ1-2 - - TRBV6-6 14 CASRQSTGNYGYTF TGTGCCAGCAGACAATCCACAGGGAACTATGGCTACACCTTC
TRBJ2-7 once TRBD1 TRBV6-6 14 CASRSGTGSYEQYF TGTGCCAGCAGATCCGGGACAGGGTCTTACGAGCAGTACTTC
TRBJ1-1 - - TRBV11-2 14 CASSTVRESEGAFF TGTGCCAGCAGCACCGTCCGAGAGTCCGAGGGAGCTTTCTTT
TRBJ2-1 - - TRBV6-5 14 CASSYLKGYNEQFF TGTGCCAGCAGTTACCTGAAGGGGTACAATGAGCAGTTCTTC
TRBJ1-2 few - TRBV6-5 15 CASKDSTSNPYGYTF TGTGCCAGCAAGGACAGTACCTCAAATCCCTATGGCTACACCTTC
TRBJ1-1 few - TRBV2 15 CASSERLAENTEAFF TGTGCCAGCAGTGAACGATTAGCCGAGAACACTGAAGCTTTCTTT
TRBJ2-3 once TRBD2 TRBV5-5 18 CASSSRLAGRTSTDTQYF TGTGCCAGCAGCTCCCGACTAGCGGGTCGTACTAGCACAGATACGCAGTATTTT
TRBJ1-5 - TRBD1 TRBV19 19 CASSPDRRQGAFGNQPQHF TGTGCCAGTAGTCCAGACCGACGACAGGGGGCTTTCGGCAATCAGCCCCAGCATTTT
TRBJ2-1 - TRBD1 TRBV7-2 15 CASSSTRQGTHEQFF TGTGCCAGCAGTTCAACGAGACAGGGAACCCATGAGCAGTTCTTC
TRBJ2-5 - TRBD2 TRBV5-1 15 CASSFTASGMETQYF TGCGCCAGCAGCTTCACGGCTAGCGGGATGGAGACCCAGTACTTC
TRBJ2-4 - TRBD1 TRBV5-1 13 CASRQGKESIQYF TGCGCCAGCAGACAGGGGAAAGAAAGCATTCAGTACTTC
TRBJ1-2 - - TRBV29-1 15 CSAQGGYTSNYGYTF TGCAGCGCCCAAGGGGGATACACCTCTAACTATGGCTACACCTTC
TRBJ2-7 - - TRBV5-4 14 CASSLDTIFYEQYF TGTGCCAGCAGCTTGGACACGATATTCTACGAGCAGTACTTC
TRBJ2-7 - - TRBV2 17 CASTKNPFGFGAYEQYF TGTGCCAGCACCAAAAACCCCTTCGGGTTCGGTGCCTACGAGCAGTACTTC
TRBJ1-1 - - TRBV5-1 15 CASSFTQLSNTEAFF TGCGCCAGCAGCTTTACCCAACTAAGCAACACTGAAGCTTTCTTT
TRBJ2-1 - - TRBV28 11 CASGTYNEQFF TGTGCCAGCGGGACTTACAATGAGCAGTTCTTC
TRBJ2-1 - TRBD2 TRBV28 17 CASSLAGASGRYNEQFF TGTGCCAGCAGTTTAGCAGGGGCTAGCGGGAGGTACAATGAGCAGTTCTTC
TRBJ2-7 - TRBD1 TRBV19 13 CASRRQGAYEQYF TGTGCCAGTAGACGACAGGGGGCTTACGAGCAGTACTTC
TRBJ1-2 - TRBD1 TRBV10-3 14 CAISESGQGDGYTF TGTGCCATCAGTGAGTCGGGACAGGGTGATGGCTACACCTTC
TRBJ2-3 - - TRBV29-1 11 CSVREEDTQYF TGCAGCGTTCGCGAGGAAGATACGCAGTATTTT
TRBJ2-7 - - TRBV30 11 CIGPYSYEQYF TGTATTGGCCCTTACTCCTACGAGCAGTACTTC
TRBJ2-2 - TRBD2 TRBV30 14 CAWSNSGGTGELFF TGTGCCTGGAGTAACTCGGGGGGAACCGGGGAGCTGTTTTTT
TRBJ1-4 once TRBD1 TRBV6-6 15 CASSFQGASNEKLFF TGTGCCAGCAGCTTCCAGGGGGCTTCGAATGAAAAACTGTTTTTT
TRBJ2-5 once TRBD1 TRBV7-7 15 CASSPGTAAKETQYF TGTGCTAGCAGCCCCGGGACAGCCGCCAAAGAGACCCAGTACTTC
TRBJ2-3 - - TRBV7-8 12 CASSSPLDTQYF TGTGCCAGCAGCTCCCCCTTAGATACGCAGTATTTT
TRBJ2-7 - - TRBV7-2 13 CASRKGSSYEQYF TGTGCCAGCAGAAAGGGGTCTTCCTACGAGCAGTACTTC